These T cell receptor beta chains were read from a single sample in a study of control samples from healthy donors and cancer patients. TCRdb keeps only in-frame clones here, not all; method: immunoSEQ multiplex PCR. The table records roughly 120,000 clones, under 95% of them present only once. The specimen sequenced was PBMCs. These receptors originate from a man aged 50-60 years with head and neck cancer. Both conserved end residues are part of each CDR3. The D gene is left open where the match is weak. Size tells how often a clone was seen (once, few, many) or the class of an expanded clone, and some rows leave it out.

>TRBJ2-3|NA|NA|TRBV6-5
TGTGCCAGCAGTTTCAGGGCAAAAAGCACAGATACGCAGTATTTT
CASSFRAKSTDTQYF
>TRBJ2-7|NA|NA|TRBV11-2
TGTGCCAGCAGCTTGACAGGAGGGCCCTACGAGCAGTACTTC
CASSLTGGPYEQYF
>TRBJ2-1|NA|NA|TRBV11-1
TGTGCCAGCAGCTTCCCAGGGGACTTCTACAATGAGCAGTTCTTC
CASSFPGDFYNEQFF
>TRBJ2-3|TRBD2|NA|TRBV19
TGTGCCAGTATTTCGACGGGGGGGCCTTTTCCTCCAGATACGCAGTATTTT
CASISTGGPFPPDTQYF
>TRBJ2-7|TRBD2|NA|TRBV7-6
TGTGCCAGCAGTCTCTCCCCTAGCGGGGAAAAGACCCACGAGCAGTACTTC
CASSLSPSGEKTHEQYF
>TRBJ1-6|TRBD1|once|TRBV6-5
TGTGCCAGCAGTAGCGACAGGGGGCTTTCACCCCTCCACTTT
CASSSDRGLSPLHF
>TRBJ2-5|TRBD1|once|TRBV7-2
TGTGCCAGCAGCCCCTGGACAGGGTTCGAGACCCAGTACTTC
CASSPWTGFETQYF
>TRBJ1-5|NA|NA|TRBV2
TGTGCCAGCAGCCCCCTACCGATCACAGGGTATTCAGGTCAGCCCCAGCATTTT
CASSPLPITGYSGQPQHF
>TRBJ2-2|TRBD2|NA|TRBV30
TGTGCCTTAGGACTAGCGGGAGGCACCGGGGAGCTGTTTTTT
CALGLAGGTGELFF
>TRBJ2-3|NA|NA|TRBV7-3
TGTGCCAGCTCCCGTGTGGGGGATGGCACAGATACGCAGTATTTT
CASSRVGDGTDTQYF
>TRBJ2-2|NA|NA|TRBV21-1
TGTGCCAGCAGCCACCTAGCGGGGGTTATGAACACCGGGGAGCTGTTTTTT
CASSHLAGVMNTGELFF
>TRBJ1-2|NA|NA|TRBV3-1/TRBV3-2
TGTGCCAGCAGCTCTTCAGGGTTGGGCTACACCTTC
CASSSSGLGYTF
>TRBJ2-1|TRBD1|once|TRBV4-3
TGCGCCAGCAGCCGGGGGGGACAGGGGGCCGTTAATGAGCAGTTCTTC
CASSRGGQGAVNEQFF
>TRBJ1-1|TRBD1|NA|TRBV5-1
TGCGCCAGCAGCTGGCAGGGACAGATGAACACTGAAGCTTTCTTT
CASSWQGQMNTEAFF
>TRBJ1-5|TRBD1|NA|TRBV6-2/TRBV6-3
TGTGCCAGCAGTGGACAGGGATGGCGCAATCAGCCCCAGCATTTT
CASSGQGWRNQPQHF
>TRBJ1-2|NA|NA|TRBV27
TGTGCCAGCAGTTCGGCCCATCGGGCAGCTCCCTCTAACTATGGCTACACCTTC
CASSSAHRAAPSNYGYTF
>TRBJ2-4|NA|NA|TRBV21-1
TGTGCCAGCAGCATCACAGGGGCCAAAAACATTCAGTACTTC
CASSITGAKNIQYF
>TRBJ2-7|NA|NA|TRBV15
TGTGCCACCAGCAGCCGGGCCACCTACGAGCAGTACTTC
CATSSRATYEQYF
>TRBJ1-1|NA|NA|TRBV2
TGTGCCAGCAAGGGGGAGGACACTGAAGCTTTCTTT
CASKGEDTEAFF
>TRBJ1-5|NA|NA|TRBV12-3/TRBV12-4
TGTGCCAGCAGTCCCAGGGAGATGCCCCAGCATTTT
CASSPREMPQHF
>TRBJ2-7|NA|NA|TRBV5-5
TGTGCCAGCCATACAGGTACCTACGAGCAGTACTTC
CASHTGTYEQYF
>TRBJ1-1|TRBD1|NA|TRBV12-3/TRBV12-4
TGTGCCAGCAGTCCCTCGACAGGGTACGAAGCTTTCTTT
CASSPSTGYEAFF
>TRBJ2-6|NA|NA|TRBV5-1
TGCGCCAGCAGCTTGGTGGGGGTCGGGGCCAACGTCCTGACTTTC
CASSLVGVGANVLTF
>TRBJ2-1|TRBD2|NA|TRBV19
TGTGCCAGTAGGGATGCCGGGACTACCCGCCGGTGGGAGCAGTTCTTC
CASRDAGTTRRWEQFF
>TRBJ1-1|NA|once|TRBV9
TGTGCCAGCAGCGTAGACCTAAACACAGGGACTGAAGCTTTCTTT
CASSVDLNTGTEAFF
>TRBJ2-5|NA|NA|TRBV20-1
TGCAGTGCTAGTCCCCGGGCAGATCACTACTTC
CSASPRADHYF